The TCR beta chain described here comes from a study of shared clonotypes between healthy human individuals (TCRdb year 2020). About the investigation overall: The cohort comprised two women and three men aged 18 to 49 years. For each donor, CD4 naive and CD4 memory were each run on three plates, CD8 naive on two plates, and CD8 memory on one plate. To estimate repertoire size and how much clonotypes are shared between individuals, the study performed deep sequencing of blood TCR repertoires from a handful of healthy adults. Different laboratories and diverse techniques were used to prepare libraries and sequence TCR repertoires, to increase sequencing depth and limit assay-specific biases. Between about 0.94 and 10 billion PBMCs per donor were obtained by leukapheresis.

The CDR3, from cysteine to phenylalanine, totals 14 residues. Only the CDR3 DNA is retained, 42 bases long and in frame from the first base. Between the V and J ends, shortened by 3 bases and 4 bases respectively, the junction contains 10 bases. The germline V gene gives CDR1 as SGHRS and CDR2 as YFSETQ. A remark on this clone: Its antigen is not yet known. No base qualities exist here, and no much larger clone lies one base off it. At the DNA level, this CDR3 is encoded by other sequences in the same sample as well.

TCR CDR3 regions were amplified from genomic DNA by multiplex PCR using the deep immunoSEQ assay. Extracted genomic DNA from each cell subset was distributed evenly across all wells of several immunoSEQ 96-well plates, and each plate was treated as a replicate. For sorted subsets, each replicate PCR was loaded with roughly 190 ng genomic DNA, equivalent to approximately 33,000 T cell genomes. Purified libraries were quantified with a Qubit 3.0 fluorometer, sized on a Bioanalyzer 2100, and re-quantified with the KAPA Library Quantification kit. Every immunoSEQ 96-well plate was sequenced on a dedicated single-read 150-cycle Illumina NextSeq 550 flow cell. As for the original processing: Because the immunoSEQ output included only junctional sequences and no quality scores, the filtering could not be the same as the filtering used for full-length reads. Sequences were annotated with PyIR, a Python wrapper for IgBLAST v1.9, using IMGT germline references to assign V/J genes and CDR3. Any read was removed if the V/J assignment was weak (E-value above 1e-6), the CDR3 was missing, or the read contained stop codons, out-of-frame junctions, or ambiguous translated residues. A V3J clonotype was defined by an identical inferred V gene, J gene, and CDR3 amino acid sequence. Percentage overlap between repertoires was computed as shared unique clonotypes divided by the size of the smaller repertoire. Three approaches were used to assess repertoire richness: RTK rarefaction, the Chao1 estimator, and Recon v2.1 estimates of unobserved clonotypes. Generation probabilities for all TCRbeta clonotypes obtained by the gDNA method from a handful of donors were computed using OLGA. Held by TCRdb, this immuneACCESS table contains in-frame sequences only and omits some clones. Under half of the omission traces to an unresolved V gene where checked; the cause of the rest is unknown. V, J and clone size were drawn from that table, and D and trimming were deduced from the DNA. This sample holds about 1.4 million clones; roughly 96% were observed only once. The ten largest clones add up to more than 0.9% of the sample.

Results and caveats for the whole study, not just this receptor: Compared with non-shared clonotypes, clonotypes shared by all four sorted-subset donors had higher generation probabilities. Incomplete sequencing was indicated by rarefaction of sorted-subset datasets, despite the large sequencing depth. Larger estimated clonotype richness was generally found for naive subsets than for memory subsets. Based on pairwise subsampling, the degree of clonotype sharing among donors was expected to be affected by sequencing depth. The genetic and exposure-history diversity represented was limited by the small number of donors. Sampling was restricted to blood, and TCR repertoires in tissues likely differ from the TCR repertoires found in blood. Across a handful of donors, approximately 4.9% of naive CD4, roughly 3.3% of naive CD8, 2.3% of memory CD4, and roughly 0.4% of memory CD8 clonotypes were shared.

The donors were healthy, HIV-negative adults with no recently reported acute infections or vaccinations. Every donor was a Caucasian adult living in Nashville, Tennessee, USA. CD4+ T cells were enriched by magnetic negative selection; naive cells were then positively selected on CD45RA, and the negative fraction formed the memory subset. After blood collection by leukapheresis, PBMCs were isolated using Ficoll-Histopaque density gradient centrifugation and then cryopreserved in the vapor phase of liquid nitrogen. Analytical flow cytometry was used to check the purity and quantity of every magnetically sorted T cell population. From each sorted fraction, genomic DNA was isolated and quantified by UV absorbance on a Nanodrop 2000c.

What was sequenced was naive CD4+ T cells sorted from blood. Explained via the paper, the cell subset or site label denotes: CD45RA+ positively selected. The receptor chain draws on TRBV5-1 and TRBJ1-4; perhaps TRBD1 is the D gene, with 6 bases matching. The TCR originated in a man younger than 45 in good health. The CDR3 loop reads CASSSGQSNEKLFF. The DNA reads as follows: TGCGCCAGCAGCTCGGGACAAAGTAATGAAAAACTGTTTTTT.